The entry below describes one T cell receptor (beta chain). The immunoSEQ assay was v3. Each library reached 2 million or so read pairs, or roughly 5-6 million at deep level. Clones were sequenced by immunoSEQ multiplex PCR, and TCRdb holds only the in-frame ones, with some missing. The repertoire has some 20,000 clones, almost 80% of them found once; the top ten carry approximately 7.4%. This sample's time point: pre-treatment sample, taken before nivolumab and TIL therapy. The CDR3 is made up of 12 amino acids. The ends were cut back, 6 bases at V and 2 bases at J, with 9 bases in the middle. Germline V gene lookup returns CDR1 SQVTM and CDR2 ANQGSEA. The data were taken from a study of TIL therapy for anti-PD-1-resistant metastatic lung cancer. Study as a whole: Median patient age was 54, ranging about 35-85 years.

The sample in question was blood, obtained at baseline. This chain links TRBV29-1 with TRBJ2-3, with D uncertain. The origin of this receptor is a person aged 25-85 years with non-small cell lung cancer. The CDR3 coding sequence is TGCAGCGTGGAACTGGACACAGATACGCAGTATTTT. The encoded protein is CSVELDTDTQYF.